Presented here are 2 T cell receptor beta chains from one specimen sequenced in a study of blood T cell repertoires in COVID-19. Libraries were prepared by immunoSEQ multiplex PCR; TCRdb keeps only in-frame clonotypes and omits some of them. The sample consists of about 360,000 clones, 85% to 90% of them appearing once. Sequencing used peripheral blood. Every receptor here comes from a human donor in a cohort sampled during active COVID-19.

This chain joins TRBV2 and TRBJ2-1, with 10 bases identical to TRBD2. V shed 7 bases and J 6 bases; nucleotides not matched to a gene: 12. The CDR3 consists of 16 residues. The germline gives CDR1 SNHLY, CDR2 FYNNEI. The CDR3 loop is CASIGRVAGGLNEQFF. CDR3 nucleotide sequence: TGTGCCAGCATAGGGAGGGTAGCGGGAGGCCTCAATGAGCAGTTCTTC. The entire variable domain, with the rest obtained from reference TRBV2 and TRBJ2-1, is as follows: EPEVTQTPSHQVTQMGQEVILRCVPISNHLYFYWYRQILGQKVEFLVSFYNNEISEKSEIFDDQFSVERPDGSNFTLKIRSTKLEDSAMYFCASIGRVAGGLNEQFFGPGTRLTVL.

V usage is TRBV10-2 and J usage is TRBJ1-2; D is unresolved. With 2 bases removed from V and 7 bases from J, the gap between germline ends came to 17 bases. Per germline, CDR1 WSHSY and CDR2 SAAADI. The CDR3 covers 15 residues. The CDR3, as DNA: TGCGCCAGCAGTGAGAGAAGTGGGCCCCTGGGTGGCTACACCTTC. Residues: CASSERSGPLGGYTF.